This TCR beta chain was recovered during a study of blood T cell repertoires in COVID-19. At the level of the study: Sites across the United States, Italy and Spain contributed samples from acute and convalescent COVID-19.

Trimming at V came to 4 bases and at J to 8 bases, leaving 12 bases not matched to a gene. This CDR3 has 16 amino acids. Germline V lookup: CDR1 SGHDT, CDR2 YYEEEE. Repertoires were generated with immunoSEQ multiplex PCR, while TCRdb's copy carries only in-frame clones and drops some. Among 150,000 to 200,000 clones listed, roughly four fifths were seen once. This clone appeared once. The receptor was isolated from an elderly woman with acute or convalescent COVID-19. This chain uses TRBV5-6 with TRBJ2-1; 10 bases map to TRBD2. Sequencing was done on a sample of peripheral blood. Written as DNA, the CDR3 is TGTGCCAGCAGCGCGCGCCAACTAGCGGGACGGGATGAGCAGTTCTTC. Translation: CASSARQLAGRDEQFF. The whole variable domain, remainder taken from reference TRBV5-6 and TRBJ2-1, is DAGVTQSPTHLIKTRGQQVTLRCSPKSGHDTVSWYQQALGQGPQFIFQYYEEEERQRGNFPDRFSGHQFPNYSSELNVNALLLGDSALYLCASSARQLAGRDEQFFGPGTRLTVL.